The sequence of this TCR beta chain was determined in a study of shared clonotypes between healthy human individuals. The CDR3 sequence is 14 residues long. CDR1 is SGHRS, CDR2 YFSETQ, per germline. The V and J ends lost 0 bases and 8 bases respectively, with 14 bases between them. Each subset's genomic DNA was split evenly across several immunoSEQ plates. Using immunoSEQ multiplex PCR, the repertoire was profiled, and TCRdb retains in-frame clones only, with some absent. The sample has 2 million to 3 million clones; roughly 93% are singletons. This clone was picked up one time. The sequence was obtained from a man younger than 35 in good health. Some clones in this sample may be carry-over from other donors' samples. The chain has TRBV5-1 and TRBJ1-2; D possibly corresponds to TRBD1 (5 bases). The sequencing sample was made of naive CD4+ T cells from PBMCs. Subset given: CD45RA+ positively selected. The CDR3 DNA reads TGCGCCAGCAGCTTGGCAATGGAGGGGAGCGGCTACACCTTC. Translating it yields CASSLAMEGSGYTF. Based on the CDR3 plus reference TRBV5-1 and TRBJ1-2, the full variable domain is KAGVTQTPRYLIKTRGQQVTLSCSPISGHRSVSWYQQTPGQGLQFLFEYFSETQRNKGNFPGRFSGRQFSNSRSEMNVSTLELGDSALYLCASSLAMEGSGYTFGSGTRLTVV.